The rows below give T cell receptor beta chains drawn from one sample of a study of Graves' ophthalmopathy and Graves' hyperthyroidism. MiXCR, run by TCRdb on the multiplex PCR reads, gives a single entry per CDR3 protein. The sample lists about 390,000 distinct CDR3 sequences, 15% to 19% seen once, with 5.5% to 7% in the top ten. The sample taken for sequencing was peripheral blood. Source of these receptors: a woman between 18 and 30 years old with stable Graves' hyperthyroidism. The CDR3 runs from the conserved cysteine through the conserved F or W. Fields, in order: D gene, clone size, V gene, J gene, CDR3 DNA, CDR3 protein. A D gene is named only where the DNA matches it firmly. Some rows have no size entry. The others give once, few or many, or a class for an expanded clone.

>TRBD1|many|TRBV7-9|TRBJ1-2
TGTGCCAGCAGCTCCAGGGGGCTCGGCTACACCTTC
CASSSRGLGYTF
>NA|NA|TRBV4-1|TRBJ1-1
TGCGCCAGCAGCCAAGATCGGGCTTGGGGCTACACTGAAGCTTTCTTT
CASSQDRAWGYTEAFF
>NA|few|TRBV12-3/TRBV12-4|TRBJ1-6
TGTGCCAGCACCCGATTGGGACACCAATATAATTCACCCCTCCACTTT
CASTRLGHQYNSPLHF
>NA|many|TRBV19|TRBJ1-3
TGTGCCAGTAGTCCAGGTCCGGGCGGAAACACCATATATTTT
CASSPGPGGNTIYF
>NA|NA|TRBV12-3/TRBV12-4|TRBJ1-5
TGTGCCAGCAGGCTAGGGGTAGGGAATCAGCCTCAGCATTTT
CASRLGVGNQPQHF
>NA|many|TRBV20-1|TRBJ1-5
TGCAGTGCTAGTTTGACAGAACCTTATAGCAATCAGCCCCAGCATTTT
CSASLTEPYSNQPQHF
>TRBD1|many|TRBV6-5|TRBJ1-2
TGTGCCAGCAGGACTATTGGGACAGGGATTTATAGTGGCTACACCTTC
CASRTIGTGIYSGYTF
>NA|NA|TRBV7-6|TRBJ1-1
TGTGCCAGCAGCCTCCTAAAAGGGGTCGGGAACACTGAAGCTTTCTTT
CASSLLKGVGNTEAFF
>NA|many|TRBV11-3|TRBJ2-4
TGTGCCAGCAGCCTTCCGGAGGTTGACATTCAGTACTTC
CASSLPEVDIQYF
>TRBD2|NA|TRBV4-2|TRBJ2-7
TGTGCCAGCAGCCGGACCAGACTAGCGGGAAGTTACGAGCAGTACTTC
CASSRTRLAGSYEQYF
>TRBD1|many|TRBV6-5|TRBJ1-1
TGTGCCAGCAGTCACAGGACAGGGGAGGGCACTGAAGCTTTCTTT
CASSHRTGEGTEAFF
>NA|NA|TRBV6-1|TRBJ2-5
TGCGCCAGCAGTGCAGGACCAGGGGAGACCCAGTACTTC
CASSAGPGETQYF
>NA|NA|TRBV6-1|TRBJ1-5
TGTGCCAGCAGTGGAGCTGTTCTCTTTCTTTGGCCCCAGCATTTT
CASSGAVLFLWPQHF
>NA|many|TRBV20-1|TRBJ1-5
TGCAGTGCTAGAGAGTGGGCAGCCAATCAGCCCCAGCATTTT
CSAREWAANQPQHF
>TRBD2|many|TRBV27|TRBJ2-5
TGTGCCAGCAGTTTGAGTAGCGGGGTGCAAGAGACCCAGTACTTC
CASSLSSGVQETQYF
>NA|many|TRBV5-1|TRBJ1-3
TGCGCCAGCAGCTTGGACGGGAGAACTGGAAACACCATATATTTT
CASSLDGRTGNTIYF
>NA|many|TRBV12-5|TRBJ1-6
TGTGCTAGTGGACTCCCCGACAGCACTTCACCCCTCCACTTT
CASGLPDSTSPLHF
>NA|many|TRBV7-8|TRBJ1-6
TGTGCCAGCAGCTTAGGTGTATTTAAGGGCAGGGATAACAGACCCCTCCACTTT
CASSLGVFKGRDNRPLHF
>NA|many|TRBV20-1|TRBJ1-2
TGCAGTGCTGGCCGGGGCAGGGTAGCTGGCTACACCTTC
CSAGRGRVAGYTF
>TRBD1|many|TRBV12-3/TRBV12-4|TRBJ2-7
TGTGCCAGCGGACAGGGGAATTCCTACGAGCAGTACTTC
CASGQGNSYEQYF
>NA|many|TRBV6-1|TRBJ1-2
TGTGCCAGCAGTGAACTGGACTATGGCTACACCTTC
CASSELDYGYTF
>TRBD1|many|TRBV9|TRBJ1-6
TGTGCCAGCAGCGAGACAGGGGGTAATTCACCCCTCCACTTT
CASSETGGNSPLHF
>TRBD1|many|TRBV10-3|TRBJ1-2
TGTGCCATCAGCCTAACAGGGGGCGACTATGGCTACACCTTC
CAISLTGGDYGYTF
>TRBD1|few|TRBV4-1|TRBJ2-5
TGCGCCAGCAGCCAAGATCTCTCCGGGACAGGGGGGGGGTACCAAGAGACCCAGTACTTC
CASSQDLSGTGGGYQETQYF
>NA|many|TRBV7-9|TRBJ1-2
TGTGCCAGCAGCCTCGACTTGGCCGGCTATGGCTACACCTTC
CASSLDLAGYGYTF
>TRBD1|many|TRBV6-2/TRBV6-3|TRBJ2-4
TGTGCCAGCGCAGCCTACGCCGGGACAGGGGCAAACATTCAGTACTTC
CASAAYAGTGANIQYF
>TRBD2|NA|TRBV28|TRBJ2-7
TGTGCCAGCAGATTGGGACTAGCGTCCTACGAGCAGTACTTC
CASRLGLASYEQYF
>NA|many|TRBV12-3/TRBV12-4|TRBJ2-3
TGTGCCAGCAGTATCGGACTACCAGATACGCAGTATTTT
CASSIGLPDTQYF